The 31 T cell receptor beta chains below come from one sample, sequenced in a study of blood T cell repertoires in COVID-19 (dated by TCRdb to 2018 to 2021). To prepare the library, the immunoSEQ multiplex PCR assay was applied. The immuneACCESS repertoire file appears here via TCRdb, limited to in-frame rearrangements. These files lack a portion of the clones; in checked studies, under half of the deficit traces to unresolved V genes, and the cause of the others is not known. The table for this sample lists about 430,000 clones; approximately 90% of them were counted only once. Around 1.1% of the sample is held by the ten biggest clonotypes. Sequenced: PBMCs or T cells enriched from blood (not recorded which). The receptors were gathered from a young man who had recovered from COVID-19.

V gene TRBV13 combines with J gene TRBJ2-1; 8 nucleotides agree with TRBD2. From germline, CDR1 is PRHDT and CDR2 FYEKMQ (reference sequence). The junction had 12 bases not matched to a gene; V was cut back by 4 bases and J by 7 bases. The CDR3 extends over 16 amino acids. This chain's CDR3 is CASSSATAGGLNEQFF. In DNA, the CDR3 is TGTGCCAGCAGCTCCGCCACCGCGGGAGGCTTAAATGAGCAGTTCTTC.

The chain uses TRBV6-5 and TRBJ2-1; 9 bases map to TRBD1. The germline V gene encodes CDR1 MNHEY and CDR2 SVGAGI. V shed 7 bases and J 6 bases; nucleotides not matched to a gene: 4. The CDR3 has 13 residues. The CDR3 sequence is CASIPGQGNEQFF. CDR3 sequence (DNA): TGTGCCAGCATACCGGGACAGGGCAATGAGCAGTTCTTC.

This chain uses TRBV12-5 with TRBJ2-7, with a possible D match to TRBD2 (7 bases). This CDR3 contains 14 residues. Trimming took off 3 bases at V and 4 bases at J, with 13 bases between the two ends. CDR1 is LGHNT and CDR2 is FRNRAP in the germline V gene. CDR3 amino acids: CASGLQQGLYEQYF. CDR3 nucleotide sequence: TGTGCTAGTGGTTTACAACAGGGACTATACGAGCAGTACTTC.

The chain employs TRBV7-9 and TRBJ2-1; 11 bases are a match to TRBD2. The CDR3 has 12 residues. The germline CDR1 and CDR2 sequences are SEHNR and FQNEAQ (reference sequence). Trimming at V came to 5 bases and at J to 13 bases, leaving 4 bases not matched to a gene. CDR3 in DNA: TGTGCCAGCAGCCGAACTAGCGGGAGCCAGTTCTTC. This translates into CASSRTSGSQFF. Variable domain in full (rest from reference TRBV7-9 and TRBJ2-1): DTGVSQNPRHKITKRGQNVTFRCDPISEHNRLYWYRQTLGQGPEFLTYFQNEAQLEKSRLLSDRFSAERPKGSFSTLEIQRTEQGDSAMYLCASSRTSGSQFFGPGTRLTVL.

The chain employs TRBV5-1 and TRBJ1-6; TRBD1 is a possible D gene (6 bases). The CDR3 is 15 amino acids. V was pared by 3 bases and J by 7 bases, with 14 bases between. Germline loops: CDR1 SGHRS, CDR2 YFSETQ. CDR3 in DNA: TGCGCCAGCAGCTCACAAACAGGGTTGAATTCACCCCTCCACTTT. Translating gives CASSSQTGLNSPLHF.

V usage is TRBV5-1 and J usage is TRBJ1-2; D is perhaps TRBD1 (6 bases). The CDR3 has 13 amino acids. V shed 4 bases and J shed 4 bases, with 11 bases lying between them. The germline V gene has CDR1 SGHRS and CDR2 YFSETQ. The CDR3: CASSVDRFYGYTF. DNA for the CDR3: TGCGCCAGCAGCGTGGACAGATTCTATGGCTACACCTTC. Variable domain in full (rest from reference TRBV5-1 and TRBJ1-2): KAGVTQTPRYLIKTRGQQVTLSCSPISGHRSVSWYQQTPGQGLQFLFEYFSETQRNKGNFPGRFSGRQFSNSRSEMNVSTLELGDSALYLCASSVDRFYGYTFGSGTRLTVV.

The chain couples TRBV9 to TRBJ1-5; D is possibly TRBD1 (5 bases). Germline V CDR1 and CDR2: SGDLS, YYNGEE. The CDR3 totals 15 residues. Deletions cut 4 bases from V and 2 bases from J, with 13 bases between. The CDR3 nucleotides read TGTGCCAGCAGCCTTACTGACAGCGGCAATCAGCCCCAGCATTTT. It yields the protein CASSLTDSGNQPQHF.

The chain carries TRBV21-1 and TRBJ2-7; the table's D call, TRBD2, was not checked against the DNA. TRBV21-1 is a pseudogene locus. CDR3 length: 15 amino acids. This CDR3 reads CASSKIAGETYEQYF. The CDR3 DNA sequence: TGTGCCAGCAGCAAGATAGCGGGAGAGACCTACGAGCAGTACTTC.

The rearrangement joins TRBV30 to TRBJ1-3; D call uncertain. The V gene lost 1 base and the J gene lost 4 bases, with 11 bases spanning the gap. Germline V gene data show CDR1 as GTSNPN and CDR2 as SVGIG (reference sequence). This CDR3 is 14 amino acids long. The CDR3 region is CAWSEGDTGNTIYF. The DNA for the CDR3 is TGTGCCTGGAGTGAGGGAGATACGGGAAACACCATATATTTT.

The chain couples TRBV7-9 to TRBJ2-1, with D possibly TRBD1 on 5 matching bases. Germline V gene lookup returns CDR1 SEHNR and CDR2 FQNEAQ (reference sequence). CDR3 size: 14 residues. V lost 7 bases and J 8 bases, leaving 18 bases between the germline ends. The CDR3 protein is CASKSTSGFDEQFF. Written as DNA, the CDR3 is TGTGCCAGCAAAAGCACATCAGGGTTCGATGAGCAGTTCTTC.

V gene TRBV7-8 combines with J gene TRBJ2-7, with D maybe TRBD1 (5 bases). V gave up 3 bases and J gave up 2 bases, with 11 bases separating them. Looked up from germline, CDR1 is SGHVS and CDR2 is FQNEAQ. The CDR3 is 14 residues long. CDR3 bases: TGTGCCAGCAGCTTCGCAGGGTCCCCCTACGAGCAGTACTTC. Protein sequence: CASSFAGSPYEQYF.

This clone was counted a single time. The V and J genes are TRBV7-9 and TRBJ1-2, with D maybe TRBD1 (6 bases). This CDR3 is 12 amino acids long. The V gene lost 11 bases and the J gene lost 1 base, with 11 bases spanning the gap. Germline loops: CDR1 SEHNR, CDR2 FQNEAQ (reference sequence). The CDR3 DNA follows: TGTGCCGGAACAGGGCTTAACTATGGCTACACCTTC. Protein sequence: CAGTGLNYGYTF.

The rearrangement links TRBV3-1 (or the pseudogene TRBV3-2) to TRBJ1-2; D unresolved. Between the trimmed V and J ends, which lost 2 bases and 7 bases, there was a span of 5 bases. CDR3 length equals 11 residues. CDR1 and CDR2 from the germline V gene are LGHDT and YNNKEL (reference sequence). DNA of the CDR3: TGTGCCAGCAGCCAATCTAGTGGCTACACCTTC. Translated, it gives CASSQSSGYTF.

This clone was recorded only once. This rearrangement joins TRBV28 to TRBJ1-4; D is unclear. Germline values: CDR1 MDHEN, CDR2 SYDVKM. Trimming took off 3 bases at V and 1 base at J, with 6 bases between the two ends. The CDR3 sequence is 14 residues long. CDR3 protein: CASSFILTNEKLFF. As DNA, the CDR3 is TGTGCCAGCAGTTTTATTCTAACTAATGAAAAACTGTTTTTT.

The rearrangement links TRBV15 to TRBJ2-5, with 11 bases aligning to TRBD1. The CDR3 has 15 residues. Germline values: CDR1 LNHNV, CDR2 YYDKDF (reference sequence). Trimming took 5 bases from V and 5 from J; bases not matched to a gene: 7. The DNA for the CDR3 is TGTGCCACCAGCCGCGGACAGGGGGCATTTGAGACCCAGTACTTC. Residues: CATSRGQGAFETQYF. Supplemented by reference TRBV15 and TRBJ2-5, the full variable domain reads DAMVIQNPRYQVTQFGKPVTLSCSQTLNHNVMYWYQQKSSQAPKLLFHYYDKDFNNEADTPDNFQSRRPNTSFCFLDIRSPGLGDTAMYLCATSRGQGAFETQYFGPGTRLLVL.

The chain joins TRBV4-2 to TRBJ1-1; the match to TRBD1 covers 7 bases. The germline V gene encodes CDR1 LGHNA and CDR2 YNFKEQ. Trimming took 4 bases from V and 4 from J; bases not matched to a gene: 12. The CDR3 is 16 residues long. The CDR3 protein is CASSRSSAGGFTEAFF. The CDR3 nucleotides are TGTGCCAGCAGCCGGTCATCGGCAGGGGGATTCACTGAAGCTTTCTTT.

The chain employs TRBV28 and TRBJ2-2, with 7 bases fitting TRBD1. The V segment lost 3 bases and the J segment 6 bases; nucleotides outside the gene matches: 1. This CDR3 has 13 amino acids. Germline V gene sequence: CDR1 MDHEN, CDR2 SYDVKM. In DNA form, the CDR3 reads TGTGCCAGCAGTTTTGGACAGGCCGGGGAGCTGTTTTTT. Its protein product is CASSFGQAGELFF. The full variable domain, in which reference TRBV28 and TRBJ2-2 provide the parts outside the CDR3, is DVKVTQSSRYLVKRTGEKVFLECVQDMDHENMFWYRQDPGLGLRLIYFSYDVKMKEKGDIPEGYSVSREKKERFSLILESASTNQTSMYLCASSFGQAGELFFGEGSRLTVL.

The V call is TRBV4-2, the J call TRBJ2-7, with D maybe TRBD2 (5 bases). Germline assignment: CDR1 LGHNA and CDR2 YNFKEQ. This CDR3 contains 17 residues. The germline V and J ends were trimmed by 0 bases and 7 bases, with 22 bases remaining between them. The CDR3 DNA reads as TGTGCCAGCAGCCAAGATATGGGGAGTGATAACGGCCGGGAGCAGTACTTC. It encodes CASSQDMGSDNGREQYF.

V and J are TRBV6-4 and TRBJ2-3; 7 bases match TRBD2. This CDR3 is built from 14 residues. CDR1 is MRHNA, CDR2 SNTAGT, per germline. V lost 4 bases to trimming and J lost 1 base; unmatched junction nucleotides: 2. Written as DNA, the CDR3 is TGTGCCAGCAGTGCGGGAGGCGGCACAGATACGCAGTATTTT. Amino acid sequence: CASSAGGGTDTQYF.

For the CDR3, the DNA is TGTGCCAGCAGCCGGACTATTTATGAGCAGTTCTTC. Translation: CASSRTIYEQFF. The chain links TRBV7-2 to TRBJ2-1; maybe TRBD2 (6 bases). Germline V CDR1 and CDR2: SGHTA, FQGNSA. This CDR3 has 12 residues. With 5 bases removed from V and 8 bases from J, the gap between germline ends came to 10 bases.

The chain couples TRBV28 to TRBJ2-2; no reliable D call. Germline V lookup: CDR1 MDHEN, CDR2 SYDVKM. V was cut by 7 bases and J by 1 base, with 10 bases left in between. CDR3 length: 14 amino acids. The CDR3 coding sequence is TGTGCCAGCATGTCATCCGGGAACACCGGGGAGCTGTTTTTT. Translated: CASMSSGNTGELFF.

The rearrangement joins TRBV28 to TRBJ2-7; possible D gene TRBD1, 6 bases. This CDR3 spans 15 amino acids. CDR1 is MDHEN, CDR2 SYDVKM, per germline. V shed 6 bases and J shed 6 bases, with 21 bases lying between them. The CDR3 bases are TGTGCCAGCAGACCAACGGGACAAGGGATTGTCGAGCAGTACTTC. Translating gives CASRPTGQGIVEQYF.

This chain connects TRBV6-2 or TRBV6-3 to TRBJ2-7; D may be TRBD2 (5 bases). The CDR3 is 15 residues long. Trimming shortened V by 2 bases and J by 5 bases, and 16 bases separated the two germline ends. Per the germline V gene, CDR1 is MNHEY and CDR2 is SVGEGT. This CDR3 is CASSYERMREDEQYF. In DNA form, the CDR3 reads TGTGCCAGCAGTTACGAGCGGATGAGGGAAGACGAGCAGTACTTC.

The V and J genes are TRBV9 and TRBJ2-1; 8 nucleotides align to TRBD2. Germline CDR1 SGDLS, CDR2 YYNGEE. This CDR3 region has 15 residues. J lost 9 bases, V lost 7 bases, and 15 bases had no gene match. DNA of the CDR3: TGTGCCAGCGACCCGGGGGCGGGAGGAGCGACTGAGCAGTTCTTC. As protein: CASDPGAGGATEQFF. Looking up the rest from reference TRBV9 and TRBJ2-1 gives the full variable domain: DSGVTQTPKHLITATGQRVTLRCSPRSGDLSVYWYQQSLDQGLQFLIQYYNGEERAKGNILERFSAQQFPDLHSELNLSSLELGDSALYFCASDPGAGGATEQFFGPGTRLTVL.

The rearrangement links TRBV10-3 to TRBJ1-6, with D uncertain. The germline V and J ends were trimmed by 10 bases and 8 bases, with 21 bases remaining between them. The CDR3 covers 15 residues. The germline CDR1 and CDR2 sequences are ENHRY and SYGVKD. CDR3 nucleotide sequence: TGTGCCACCACCCTGGGAGCAGCCGATTATTCACCCCTCCACTTT. It translates to CATTLGAADYSPLHF.

The chain employs TRBV5-5 and TRBJ2-1; 8 bases fit TRBD1. The CDR3 is made up of 13 amino acids. Germline CDR1 is SGHKS and CDR2 is YYEKEE (reference sequence). V lost 4 bases to trimming and J lost 9 bases; unmatched junction nucleotides: 6. The CDR3 nucleotides are TGTGCCAGCAGCCCCCAGGGGGCTGGTGAGCAGTTCTTC. Translated, it gives CASSPQGAGEQFF.

The V gene is TRBV5-6, the J gene TRBJ2-3, with 8 bases matching TRBD1. J gave up 5 bases and V 2 bases, and 4 bases lay outside the gene matches. Germline V gene data show CDR1 as SGHDT and CDR2 as YYEEEE. The length of the CDR3 is 14 residues. CDR3 nucleotides: TGTGCCAGCAGCTTACAGGGGGTCGAAGATACGCAGTATTTT. Amino acid sequence: CASSLQGVEDTQYF.

The chain has TRBV28 and TRBJ2-5; TRBD1 matches at 7 bases. The V gene's germline CDR1 is MDHEN and CDR2 SYDVKM. CDR3 length: 14 amino acids. The ends lost 7 bases at V and 4 bases at J; junction bases unmatched: 9. The CDR3 coding sequence is TGTGCCAGCATGTACAGGGGTTTGCGAGAGACCCAGTACTTC. Residues: CASMYRGLRETQYF.

The chain uses TRBV5-4 and TRBJ2-2, with no clear D. The CDR3 length is 12 residues. Germline loops: CDR1 SGHNT, CDR2 YYREEE (reference sequence). V was trimmed by 1 base and J by 11 bases, leaving 9 bases between them. The chain's CDR3 is CASSLKTQELFF. DNA for the CDR3: TGTGCCAGCAGCTTGAAGACACAAGAGCTGTTTTTT. The whole variable domain, remainder taken from reference TRBV5-4 and TRBJ2-2, is ETGVTQSPTHLIKTRGQQVTLRCSSQSGHNTVSWYQQALGQGPQFIFQYYREEENGRGNFPPRFSGLQFPNYSSELNVNALELDDSALYLCASSLKTQELFFGEGSRLTVL.

The chain couples TRBV11-3 to TRBJ2-5; D is uncertain. Germline values: CDR1 SGHNT, CDR2 YENEEA. The CDR3 loop spans 14 amino acids. Trimming cost V 4 bases and J 2 bases, with 11 bases left between them. The CDR3 loop reads CASSSQGGQETQYF. CDR3 nucleotides: TGTGCCAGCAGCTCCCAAGGCGGACAAGAGACCCAGTACTTC.

The chain employs TRBV24-1 and TRBJ2-1; 7 bases match TRBD1. Germline trimming cut 6 bases from V and 2 bases from J; bases unmatched to any gene: 6. The CDR3 has 15 residues. CDR1 is KGHDR, CDR2 SFDVKD, per germline. The chain's CDR3 is CATSQGEVPYNEQFF. DNA of the CDR3: TGTGCCACCAGTCAGGGGGAAGTCCCCTACAATGAGCAGTTCTTC.